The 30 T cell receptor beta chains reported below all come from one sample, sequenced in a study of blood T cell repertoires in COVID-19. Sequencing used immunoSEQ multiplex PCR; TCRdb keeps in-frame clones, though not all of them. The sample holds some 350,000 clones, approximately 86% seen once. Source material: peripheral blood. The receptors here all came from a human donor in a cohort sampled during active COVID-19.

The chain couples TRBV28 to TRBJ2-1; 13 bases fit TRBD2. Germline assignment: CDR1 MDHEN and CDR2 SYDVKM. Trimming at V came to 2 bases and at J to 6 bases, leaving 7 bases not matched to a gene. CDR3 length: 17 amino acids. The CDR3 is CASSLNPRLAGGNEQFF. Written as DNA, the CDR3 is TGTGCCAGCAGTTTAAATCCTCGACTAGCGGGAGGCAATGAGCAGTTCTTC.

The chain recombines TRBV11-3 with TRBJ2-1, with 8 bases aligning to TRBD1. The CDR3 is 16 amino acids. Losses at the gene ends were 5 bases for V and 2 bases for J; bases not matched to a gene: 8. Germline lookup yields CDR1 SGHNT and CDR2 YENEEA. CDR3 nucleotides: TGTGCCAGCAGCCCGGACAGGGAAGAGGCCTACAATGAGCAGTTCTTC. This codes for CASSPDREEAYNEQFF. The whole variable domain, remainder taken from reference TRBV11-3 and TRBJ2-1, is EAGVVQSPRYKIIEKKQPVAFWCNPISGHNTLYWYLQNLGQGPELLIRYENEEAVDDSQLPKDRFSAERLKGVDSTLKIQPAELGDSAVYLCASSPDREEAYNEQFFGPGTRLTVL.

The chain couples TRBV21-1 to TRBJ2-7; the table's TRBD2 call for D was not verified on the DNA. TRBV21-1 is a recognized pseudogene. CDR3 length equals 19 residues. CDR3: CASSKVMRLAGDALYEQYF. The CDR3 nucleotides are TGTGCCAGCAGCAAAGTCATGAGACTAGCGGGGGACGCCCTTTACGAGCAGTACTTC.

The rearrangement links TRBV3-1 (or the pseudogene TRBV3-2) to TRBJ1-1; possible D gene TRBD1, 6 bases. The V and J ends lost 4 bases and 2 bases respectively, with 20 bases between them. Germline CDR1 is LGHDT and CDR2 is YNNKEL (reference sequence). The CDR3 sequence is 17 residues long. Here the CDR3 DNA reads TGTGCCAGCAGCCTATCGAGGACAGCCGACCTAAACACTGAAGCTTTCTTT. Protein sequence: CASSLSRTADLNTEAFF.

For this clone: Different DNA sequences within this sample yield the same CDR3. The CDR3 DNA reads TGCGCCAGCAGCCCTTCAGGGGGAGAGACCCAGTACTTC. The encoded protein is CASSPSGGETQYF. The chain uses TRBV5-1 and TRBJ2-5; 7 bases match TRBD1. The CDR3 length is 13 residues. V lost 4 bases to trimming and J lost 4 bases; unmatched junction nucleotides: 4. Germline CDR1 SGHRS, CDR2 YFSETQ.

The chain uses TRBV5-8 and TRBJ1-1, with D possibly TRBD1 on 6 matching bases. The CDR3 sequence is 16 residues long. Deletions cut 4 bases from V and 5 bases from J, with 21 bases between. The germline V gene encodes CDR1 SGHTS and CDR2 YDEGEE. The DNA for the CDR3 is TGTGCCAGCAGCATTGGATCCCCGGGGGGGCGGACTGAAGCTTTCTTT. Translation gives CASSIGSPGGRTEAFF.

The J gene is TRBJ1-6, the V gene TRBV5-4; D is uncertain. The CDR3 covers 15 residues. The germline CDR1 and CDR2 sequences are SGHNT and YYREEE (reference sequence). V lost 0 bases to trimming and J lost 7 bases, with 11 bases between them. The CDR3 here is CASSLVGVENSPLHF. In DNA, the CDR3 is TGTGCCAGCAGCTTGGTCGGGGTTGAGAATTCACCCCTCCACTTT.

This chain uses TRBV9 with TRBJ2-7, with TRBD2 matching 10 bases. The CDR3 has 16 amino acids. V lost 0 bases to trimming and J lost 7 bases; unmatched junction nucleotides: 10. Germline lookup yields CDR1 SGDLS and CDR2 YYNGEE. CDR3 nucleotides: TGTGCCAGCAGCGTAGCGGTCCTAGCGGGAGTTCGAGAGCAGTACTTC. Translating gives CASSVAVLAGVREQYF.

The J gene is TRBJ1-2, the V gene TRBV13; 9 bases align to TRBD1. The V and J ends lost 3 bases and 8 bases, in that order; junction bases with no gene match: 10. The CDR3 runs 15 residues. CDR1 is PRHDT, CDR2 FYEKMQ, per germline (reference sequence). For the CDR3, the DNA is TGTGCCAGCAGCTTTGCCGGGACAGGGTCTCAGGGCTACACCTTC. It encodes CASSFAGTGSQGYTF. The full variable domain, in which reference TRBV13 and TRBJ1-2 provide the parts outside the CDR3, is AAGVIQSPRHLIKEKRETATLKCYPIPRHDTVYWYQQGPGQDPQFLISFYEKMQSDKGSIPDRFSAQQFSDYHSELNMSSLELGDSALYFCASSFAGTGSQGYTFGSGTRLTVV.

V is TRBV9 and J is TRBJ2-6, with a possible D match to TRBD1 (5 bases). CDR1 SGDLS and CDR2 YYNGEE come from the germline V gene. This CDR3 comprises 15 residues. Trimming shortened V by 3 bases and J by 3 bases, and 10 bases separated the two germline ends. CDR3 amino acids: CASSGMGLGANVLTF. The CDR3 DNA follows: TGTGCCAGCAGCGGTATGGGGCTTGGGGCCAACGTCCTGACTTTC.

Written as DNA, the CDR3 is TGTGCCAGTAGAGTAGACAATGAGCAGTTCTTC. Translated, it gives CASRVDNEQFF. The rearrangement links TRBV28 to TRBJ2-1; D call uncertain. Trimming removed 9 bases from V and 5 bases from J, with 8 bases in between. The CDR3 totals 11 residues. Germline CDR1 and CDR2: MDHEN and SYDVKM.

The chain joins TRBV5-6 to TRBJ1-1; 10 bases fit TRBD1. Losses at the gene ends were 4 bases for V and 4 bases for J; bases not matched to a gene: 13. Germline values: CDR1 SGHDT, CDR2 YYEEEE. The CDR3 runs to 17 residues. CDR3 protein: CASSPFEGQGLSTEAFF. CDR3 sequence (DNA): TGTGCCAGCAGCCCCTTCGAGGGACAGGGGCTTTCCACTGAAGCTTTCTTT.

The CDR3 nucleotides are TGTGCCAGTACCCCGGGACAGGGTCGAGAGACCCAGTACTTC. Protein sequence: CASTPGQGRETQYF. This rearrangement joins TRBV19 to TRBJ2-5; TRBD1 agrees at 9 bases. V shed 7 bases and J 4 bases; nucleotides not matched to a gene: 7. This CDR3 region has 14 residues. Germline values: CDR1 LNHDA, CDR2 SQIVND (reference sequence).

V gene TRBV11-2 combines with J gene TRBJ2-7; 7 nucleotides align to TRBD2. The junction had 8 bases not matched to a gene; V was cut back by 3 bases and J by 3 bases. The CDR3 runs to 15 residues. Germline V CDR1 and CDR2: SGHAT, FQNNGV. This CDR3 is CASSFSGRKNYEQYF. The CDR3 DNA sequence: TGTGCCAGCAGCTTTAGCGGGCGGAAGAACTACGAGCAGTACTTC.

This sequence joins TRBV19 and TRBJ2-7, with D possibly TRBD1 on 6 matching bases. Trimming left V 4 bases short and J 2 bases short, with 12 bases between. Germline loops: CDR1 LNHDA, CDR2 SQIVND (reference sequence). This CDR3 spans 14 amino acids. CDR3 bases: TGTGCCAGTAGTAGGAGGACAGTACCCTACGAGCAGTACTTC. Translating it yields CASSRRTVPYEQYF.

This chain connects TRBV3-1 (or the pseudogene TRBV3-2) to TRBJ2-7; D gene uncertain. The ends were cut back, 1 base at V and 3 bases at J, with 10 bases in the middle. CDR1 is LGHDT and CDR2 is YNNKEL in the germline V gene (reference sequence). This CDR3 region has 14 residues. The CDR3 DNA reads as TGTGCCAGCAGCCAAGCAGTTCTCCACTACGAGCAGTACTTC. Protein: CASSQAVLHYEQYF.

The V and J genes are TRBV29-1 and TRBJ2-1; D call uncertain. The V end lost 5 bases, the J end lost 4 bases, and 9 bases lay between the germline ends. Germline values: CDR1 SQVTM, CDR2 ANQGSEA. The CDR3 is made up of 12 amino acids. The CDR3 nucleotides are TGCAGCGTTAGCGCTAGATACAATGAGCAGTTCTTC. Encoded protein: CSVSARYNEQFF.

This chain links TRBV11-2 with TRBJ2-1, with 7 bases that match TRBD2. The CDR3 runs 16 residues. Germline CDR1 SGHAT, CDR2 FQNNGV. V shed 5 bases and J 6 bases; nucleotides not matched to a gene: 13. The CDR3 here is CASSPRTRSVRNEQFF. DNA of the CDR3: TGTGCCAGCAGCCCCCGGACTAGAAGCGTCCGCAATGAGCAGTTCTTC. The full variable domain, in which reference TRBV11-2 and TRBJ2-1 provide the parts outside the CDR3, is EAGVAQSPRYKIIEKRQSVAFWCNPISGHATLYWYQQILGQGPKLLIQFQNNGVVDDSQLPKDRFSAERLKGVDSTLKIQPAKLEDSAVYLCASSPRTRSVRNEQFFGPGTRLTVL.

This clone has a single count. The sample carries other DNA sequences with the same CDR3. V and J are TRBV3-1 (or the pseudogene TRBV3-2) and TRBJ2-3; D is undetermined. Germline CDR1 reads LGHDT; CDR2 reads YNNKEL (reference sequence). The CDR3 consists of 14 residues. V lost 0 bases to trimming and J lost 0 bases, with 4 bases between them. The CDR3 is CASSQDPSTDTQYF. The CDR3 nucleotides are TGTGCCAGCAGCCAAGATCCTAGCACAGATACGCAGTATTTT.

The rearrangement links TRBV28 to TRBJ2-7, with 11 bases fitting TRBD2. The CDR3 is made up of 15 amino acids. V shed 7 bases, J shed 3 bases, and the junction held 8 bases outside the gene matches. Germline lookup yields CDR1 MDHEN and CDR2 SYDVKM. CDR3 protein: CASTLTSGTIYEQYF. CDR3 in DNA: TGTGCCAGCACCTTGACTAGCGGGACTATCTACGAGCAGTACTTC.

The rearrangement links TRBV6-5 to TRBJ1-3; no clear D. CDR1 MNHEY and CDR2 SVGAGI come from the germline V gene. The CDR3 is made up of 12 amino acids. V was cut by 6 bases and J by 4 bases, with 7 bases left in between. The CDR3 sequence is CASSDMGNTIYF. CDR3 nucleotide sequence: TGTGCCAGCAGCGACATGGGAAACACCATATATTTT.

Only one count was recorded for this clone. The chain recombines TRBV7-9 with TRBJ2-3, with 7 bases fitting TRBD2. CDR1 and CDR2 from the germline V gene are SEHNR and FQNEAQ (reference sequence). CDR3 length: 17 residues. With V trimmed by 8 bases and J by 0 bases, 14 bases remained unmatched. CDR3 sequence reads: CASAFPPSGISTDTQYF. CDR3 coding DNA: TGTGCCAGCGCATTCCCCCCTAGCGGAATTAGCACAGATACGCAGTATTTT.

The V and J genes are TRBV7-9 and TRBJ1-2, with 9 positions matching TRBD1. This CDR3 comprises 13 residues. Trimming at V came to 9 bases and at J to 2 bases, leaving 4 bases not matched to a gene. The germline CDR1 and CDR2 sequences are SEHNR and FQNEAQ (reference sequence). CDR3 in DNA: TGTGCCAGTAGGACAGGGGAGAACTATGGCTACACCTTC. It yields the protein CASRTGENYGYTF.

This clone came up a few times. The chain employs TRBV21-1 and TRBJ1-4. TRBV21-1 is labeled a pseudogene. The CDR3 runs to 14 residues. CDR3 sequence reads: CASSKSQGDEKLFF. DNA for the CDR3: TGTGCCAGCAGCAAGTCCCAAGGAGACGAAAAACTGTTTTTT.

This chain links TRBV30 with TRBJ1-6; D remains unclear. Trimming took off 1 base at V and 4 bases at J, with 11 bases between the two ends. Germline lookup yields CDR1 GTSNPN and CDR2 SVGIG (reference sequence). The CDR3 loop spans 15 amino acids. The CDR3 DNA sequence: TGTGCCTGGAGTGCCGAAACAGAATATAATTCACCCCTCCACTTT. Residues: CAWSAETEYNSPLHF.

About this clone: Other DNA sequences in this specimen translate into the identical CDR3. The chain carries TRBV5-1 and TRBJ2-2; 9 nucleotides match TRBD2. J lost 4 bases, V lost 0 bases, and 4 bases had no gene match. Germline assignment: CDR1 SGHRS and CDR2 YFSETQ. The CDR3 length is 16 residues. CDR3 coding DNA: TGCGCCAGCAGCTTGGATAGCGGGAGTGGCACCGGGGAGCTGTTTTTT. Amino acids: CASSLDSGSGTGELFF.

CDR3 DNA sequence: TGTGCCAGCAGCTTAGGGCTAGCGGGGGGGCCGGACGAGCAGTACTTC. As protein: CASSLGLAGGPDEQYF. The rearrangement uses TRBV11-2 and TRBJ2-7, with 12 bases lining up with TRBD2. Germline CDR1 and CDR2: SGHAT and FQNNGV. Trimming removed 1 base from V and 5 bases from J; junction bases left unmatched: 6. The CDR3 covers 16 residues. Full variable domain (missing parts from reference TRBV11-2 and TRBJ2-7): EAGVAQSPRYKIIEKRQSVAFWCNPISGHATLYWYQQILGQGPKLLIQFQNNGVVDDSQLPKDRFSAERLKGVDSTLKIQPAKLEDSAVYLCASSLGLAGGPDEQYFGPGTRLTVT.

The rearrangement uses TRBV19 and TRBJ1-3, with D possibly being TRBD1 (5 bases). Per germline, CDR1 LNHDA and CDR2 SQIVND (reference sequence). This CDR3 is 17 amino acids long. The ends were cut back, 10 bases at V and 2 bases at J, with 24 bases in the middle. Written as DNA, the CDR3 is TGTGCCACATCCCCGGTGGACAAAGGGAACCCTGGAAACACCATATATTTT. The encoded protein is CATSPVDKGNPGNTIYF.

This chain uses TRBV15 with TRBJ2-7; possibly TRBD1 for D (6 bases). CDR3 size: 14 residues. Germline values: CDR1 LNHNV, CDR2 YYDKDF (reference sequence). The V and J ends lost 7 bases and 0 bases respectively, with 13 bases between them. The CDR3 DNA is TGTGCCACCAAGACAGGCACAAACTCCTACGAGCAGTACTTC. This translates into CATKTGTNSYEQYF.

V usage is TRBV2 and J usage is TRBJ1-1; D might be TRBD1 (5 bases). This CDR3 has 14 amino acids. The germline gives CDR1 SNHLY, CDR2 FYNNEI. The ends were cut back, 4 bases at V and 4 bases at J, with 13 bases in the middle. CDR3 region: CASSAGLAATEAFF. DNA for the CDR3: TGTGCCAGCAGTGCAGGGTTGGCAGCCACTGAAGCTTTCTTT.